This T cell receptor beta chain appears in the sequencing data of a study of identical twins. Overall study findings and caveats: Reduced insertions were recorded for abundant cord blood beta clonotypes, with no such pattern in memory repertoires. Conclusions rested on cross-sectional statistics rather than following the same donors. Beta out-of-frame twin sharing showed a weaker excess.

Template switching (which added a universal primer site) was used, and cDNA carried unique molecular identifiers. One entry per CDR3 protein results from TCRdb running MiXCR on the 5' RACE reads. The sample lists hundreds of thousands of distinct CDR3 sequences, over 8.5% occurring once. A note on this clonotype: Its antigen is currently unknown.

The germline V gene has CDR1 SGHAT and CDR2 FQNNGV. The V gene end was trimmed by 9 bases and the J gene end by 0 bases; junction bases not matched to a gene: 1. This CDR3 is 13 amino acids long. This same sample was also part of a study on yellow fever vaccine responses in identical twins.

The sequenced sample was PBMCs. This chain connects TRBV11-2 to TRBJ2-5; TRBD2 matches 10 bases. This TCR derives from a woman aged 18-29 years in good health. This chain's CDR3 is CASTSGDQETQYF. In nucleotides, the CDR3 is TGTGCCAGTACTAGCGGGGACCAAGAGACCCAGTACTTC.